This T cell receptor (beta chain) was obtained from a study of shared clonotypes between healthy human individuals. Study-level background: Two women and a few men aged 18 to 49 served as donors. CD8 memory received one plate per donor, CD8 naive two, CD4 memory three and CD4 naive three. Study-level points and caveats: The study generally estimated greater richness for naive than memory subsets.

CDR1 and CDR2 (germline): GTSNPN, SVGIG (reference sequence). Trimming removed 2 bases from V and 4 bases from J, with 15 bases in between. The CDR3 is 15 amino acids. TCRdb's table, derived via immunoSEQ multiplex PCR, lists solely in-frame clones and lacks some. The repertoire consists of roughly 700,000 clones, with roughly 70% occurring once and the leading ten covering 1.5% to 2%. As regards this clone: Antigen specificity is unknown.

The TCR sequence derives from a woman aged 25 to 39 in good health. The material sequenced was memory CD4+ T cells sorted from blood. Subset described: CD45RA-negative fraction. The gene calls are TRBV30 and TRBJ1-5; possible D gene TRBD1, 5 bases. Here the CDR3 reads CAWSRGAGGNQPQHF. In DNA, the CDR3 is TGTGCCTGGAGTCGCGGGGCCGGGGGAAATCAGCCCCAGCATTTT. Together with reference TRBV30 and TRBJ1-5, the CDR3 gives the full variable domain: SQTIHQWPATLVQPVGSPLSLECTVEGTSNPNLYWYRQAAGRGLQLLFYSVGIGQISSEVPQNLSASRPQDRQFILSSKKLLLSDSGFYLCAWSRGAGGNQPQHFGDGTRLSIL.